This T cell receptor (beta chain) was identified during a study of shared clonotypes between healthy human individuals. Overall study context: Researchers drew samples from two women and three men aged 18 to 49.

The assay was run at deep level. Using immunoSEQ multiplex PCR, the repertoire was profiled, and TCRdb retains in-frame clones only, with some absent. Of approximately 2,000,000 clones in the sample, approximately 92% were seen once. This clone occurred once. Positively selected for CCR7, the CD45RO-negative cells used as naive CD8 cells excluded terminally differentiated effector memory CD45RA+ cells. Study donors comprised healthy, HIV-negative adults devoid of recent acute infection or vaccination. Germline values: CDR1 SGHRS, CDR2 YFSETQ. The V gene lost 4 bases and the J gene lost 2 bases, with 18 bases spanning the gap. The CDR3 covers 16 residues.

Source material: naive CD8+ T cells from PBMCs. The source of this sequence is a man younger than 35 in good health. Some clones in this sample may be carry-over from other donors' samples. The chain uses TRBV5-1 and TRBJ1-2; D possibly corresponds to TRBD1 (6 bases). In nucleotides, the CDR3 is TGCGCCAGCAGCCTAGAACAGGGAAGAGAGAACTATGGCTACACCTTC. Its translation is CASSLEQGRENYGYTF.